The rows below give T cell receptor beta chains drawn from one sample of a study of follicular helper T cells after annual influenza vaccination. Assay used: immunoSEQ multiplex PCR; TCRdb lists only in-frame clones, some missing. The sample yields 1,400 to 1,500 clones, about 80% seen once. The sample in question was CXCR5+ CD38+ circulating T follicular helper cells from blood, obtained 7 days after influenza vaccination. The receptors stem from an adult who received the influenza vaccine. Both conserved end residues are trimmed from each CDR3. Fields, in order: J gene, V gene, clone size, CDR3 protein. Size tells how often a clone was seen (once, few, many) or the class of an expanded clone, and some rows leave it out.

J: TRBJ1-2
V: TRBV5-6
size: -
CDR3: ASSPGGIGGYYGYT

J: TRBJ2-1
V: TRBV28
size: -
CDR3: ASSKDPSSYNEQF

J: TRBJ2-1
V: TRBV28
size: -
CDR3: ASSSLGGYNEQF

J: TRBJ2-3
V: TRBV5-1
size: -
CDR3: ASSLDSNTDTQY

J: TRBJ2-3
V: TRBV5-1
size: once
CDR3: ASNDGTDTQY

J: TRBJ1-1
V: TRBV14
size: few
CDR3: ASSQAGTGGVEAF

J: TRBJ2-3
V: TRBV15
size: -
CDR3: ATSKRPKTDTQY

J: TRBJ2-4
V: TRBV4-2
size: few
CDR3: ASSQDLTGLAKNIQY

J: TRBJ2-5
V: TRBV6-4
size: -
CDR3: ASGPYWTRETQY

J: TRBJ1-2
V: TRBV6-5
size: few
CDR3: ASSYEAGSGGYT

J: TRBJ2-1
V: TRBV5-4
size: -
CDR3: ASSLVAGGYNEQF

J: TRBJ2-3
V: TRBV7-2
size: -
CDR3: ASRKRPASGVDTQY

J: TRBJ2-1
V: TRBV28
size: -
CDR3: ASSLLGGGYNEQF

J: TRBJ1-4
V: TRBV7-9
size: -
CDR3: ASSLGTDRAYEKLF

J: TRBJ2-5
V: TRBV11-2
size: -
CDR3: ASSWGLRGGTQETQY

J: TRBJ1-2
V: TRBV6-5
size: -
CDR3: ASSYSNGINYGYT

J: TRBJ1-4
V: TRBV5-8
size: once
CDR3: ASSFQDEKLF

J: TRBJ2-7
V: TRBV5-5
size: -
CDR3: ASSLGLGQGGYEQY

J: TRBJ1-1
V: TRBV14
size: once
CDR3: ASSHHLPGLTEAF

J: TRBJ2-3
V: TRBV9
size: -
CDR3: ASSVLGLGGTDTQY

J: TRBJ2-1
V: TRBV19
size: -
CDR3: ASSIGVLAGAPEQF

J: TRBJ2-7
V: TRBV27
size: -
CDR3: ASSRTGGMYEQY

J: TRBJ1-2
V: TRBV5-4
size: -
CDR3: ASSLDRVYGYT

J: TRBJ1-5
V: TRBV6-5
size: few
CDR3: ASSLQGSNQPQH

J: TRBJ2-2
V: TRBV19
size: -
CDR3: ASSIRGDTNTGELF

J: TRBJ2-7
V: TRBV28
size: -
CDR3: ASSRSDEQY